A selection of T cell receptor beta chains follows, all from one sample in a study of CD8 T cells in Susac syndrome. A single record per CDR3 protein comes from TCRdb applying MiXCR to the immunoSEQ multiplex PCR reads. The table includes some 100,000 distinct CDR3 sequences, about 95% detected once. Input material: CD4+ T cells from PBMCs. The receptors here all came from a human donor in good health. Each CDR3 is given with its conserved first and last residue. Each record gives: J gene, V gene, clone size, D gene, CDR3 protein, CDR3 DNA. The D gene is left open where the match is weak. Clone size is shown for a subset of rows, as once, few, many or a class of expanded clone.

j_call: TRBJ1-5; v_call: TRBV7-9; clone_size: once; d_call: TRBD1; cdr3_aa: CASSWGQGDGNQPQHF; cdr3_nt: TGTGCCAGCAGCTGGGGACAGGGGGATGGGAATCAGCCCCAGCATTTT
j_call: TRBJ1-6; v_call: TRBV5-1; clone_size: NA; d_call: NA; cdr3_aa: CASSLASSYNSPLHF; cdr3_nt: TGCGCCAGCAGCTTGGCTAGCTCCTATAATTCACCCCTCCACTTT
j_call: TRBJ2-5; v_call: TRBV7-2; clone_size: NA; d_call: NA; cdr3_aa: CASSLGAGSQETQYF; cdr3_nt: TGTGCCAGCAGCTTAGGGGCGGGATCTCAAGAGACCCAGTACTTC
j_call: TRBJ1-1; v_call: TRBV6-5; clone_size: NA; d_call: NA; cdr3_aa: CASSYEGGAGAFF; cdr3_nt: TGTGCCAGCAGTTACGAGGGGGGCGCAGGGGCTTTCTTT
j_call: TRBJ1-1; v_call: TRBV29-1; clone_size: NA; d_call: TRBD1; cdr3_aa: CSVPGTGLYAFF; cdr3_nt: TGCAGCGTGCCCGGGACAGGGTTGTATGCTTTCTTT
j_call: TRBJ2-7; v_call: TRBV3-1; clone_size: NA; d_call: NA; cdr3_aa: CASSPRDGGYEQYF; cdr3_nt: TGTGCCAGCAGCCCCCGGGACGGTGGCTACGAGCAGTACTTC
j_call: TRBJ2-7; v_call: TRBV19; clone_size: once; d_call: TRBD2; cdr3_aa: CASSIRGGPSYEQYF; cdr3_nt: TGTGCCAGTAGTATACGCGGGGGTCCTTCCTACGAGCAGTACTTC
j_call: TRBJ2-3; v_call: TRBV5-1; clone_size: NA; d_call: TRBD2; cdr3_aa: CASKREGLNTQYF; cdr3_nt: TGCGCCAGTAAGCGGGAGGGGTTGAATACGCAGTATTTT
j_call: TRBJ2-4; v_call: TRBV5-6; clone_size: NA; d_call: TRBD1; cdr3_aa: CASSFSTPGGDIQYF; cdr3_nt: TGTGCCAGCAGCTTTAGCACCCCAGGGGGAGACATTCAGTACTTC
j_call: TRBJ2-5; v_call: TRBV19; clone_size: NA; d_call: TRBD1; cdr3_aa: CASSMMGTAWETQYF; cdr3_nt: TGTGCCAGTAGTATGATGGGGACAGCTTGGGAGACCCAGTACTTC
j_call: TRBJ2-5; v_call: TRBV20-1; clone_size: NA; d_call: NA; cdr3_aa: CSARVRAETQYF; cdr3_nt: TGCAGTGCTAGGGTACGGGCGGAGACCCAGTACTTC
j_call: TRBJ2-7; v_call: TRBV30; clone_size: NA; d_call: TRBD1; cdr3_aa: CAWSVMGTGLYEQYF; cdr3_nt: TGTGCCTGGAGTGTAATGGGGACAGGGCTCTACGAGCAGTACTTC
j_call: TRBJ2-5; v_call: TRBV30; clone_size: NA; d_call: NA; cdr3_aa: CAWSVHTGQETQYF; cdr3_nt: TGTGCCTGGAGTGTACATACAGGGCAAGAGACCCAGTACTTC
j_call: TRBJ1-1; v_call: TRBV6-5; clone_size: NA; d_call: NA; cdr3_aa: CASSRGGSMNTEAFF; cdr3_nt: TGTGCCAGCAGTCGGGGCGGATCCATGAACACTGAAGCTTTCTTT
j_call: TRBJ2-7; v_call: TRBV15; clone_size: NA; d_call: NA; cdr3_aa: CATSRDGLVKGVEQYF; cdr3_nt: TGTGCCACCAGCAGAGATGGGCTCGTTAAGGGGGTCGAGCAGTACTTC
j_call: TRBJ2-4; v_call: TRBV7-2; clone_size: NA; d_call: TRBD2; cdr3_aa: CASSLNPTGGQNIQYF; cdr3_nt: TGTGCCAGCAGCTTAAACCCTACGGGGGGGCAAAACATTCAGTACTTC
j_call: TRBJ1-2; v_call: TRBV6-5; clone_size: NA; d_call: NA; cdr3_aa: CASRRGDYGYTF; cdr3_nt: TGTGCCAGCAGGCGAGGGGACTATGGCTACACCTTC
j_call: TRBJ1-3; v_call: TRBV29-1; clone_size: NA; d_call: NA; cdr3_aa: CSVKGGGISGNTIYF; cdr3_nt: TGCAGCGTTAAGGGGGGGGGAATCTCTGGAAACACCATATATTTT
j_call: TRBJ2-3; v_call: TRBV27; clone_size: NA; d_call: TRBD1; cdr3_aa: CASSLQGVDTQYF; cdr3_nt: TGTGCCAGCAGTTTACAGGGGGTAGATACGCAGTATTTT
j_call: TRBJ1-5; v_call: TRBV28; clone_size: NA; d_call: NA; cdr3_aa: CASSSIQGHDSAQPQHF; cdr3_nt: TGTGCCAGCAGTTCTATACAGGGACATGATTCGGCGCAGCCCCAGCATTTT
j_call: TRBJ1-2; v_call: TRBV24-1; clone_size: NA; d_call: NA; cdr3_aa: CATSDPSREGNGYTF; cdr3_nt: TGTGCCACCAGTGACCCGTCGAGGGAGGGGAATGGCTACACCTTC
j_call: TRBJ1-5; v_call: TRBV7-9; clone_size: NA; d_call: NA; cdr3_aa: CASRSSSNQPQHF; cdr3_nt: TGTGCCAGCAGGTCTAGTAGCAATCAGCCCCAGCATTTT
j_call: TRBJ2-7; v_call: TRBV15; clone_size: NA; d_call: NA; cdr3_aa: CATSRAGTTYEQYF; cdr3_nt: TGTGCCACCAGCAGAGCCGGGACGACCTACGAGCAGTACTTC
j_call: TRBJ2-2; v_call: TRBV12-3/TRBV12-4; clone_size: once; d_call: NA; cdr3_aa: CASSLLSFTGELFF; cdr3_nt: TGTGCCAGCAGCCTCCTCAGTTTCACCGGGGAGCTGTTTTTT
j_call: TRBJ1-1; v_call: TRBV7-3; clone_size: NA; d_call: NA; cdr3_aa: CASSLGKYTEAFF; cdr3_nt: TGTGCCAGCAGCTTGGGGAAATACACTGAAGCTTTCTTT
j_call: TRBJ2-1; v_call: TRBV3-1; clone_size: NA; d_call: TRBD2; cdr3_aa: CASSPTGASGGFYNEQFF; cdr3_nt: TGTGCCAGCAGCCCTACAGGCGCTAGCGGGGGGTTCTACAATGAGCAGTTCTTC
j_call: TRBJ1-1; v_call: TRBV29-1; clone_size: NA; d_call: NA; cdr3_aa: CSVEGIGGGTEAFF; cdr3_nt: TGCAGCGTTGAAGGTATAGGAGGGGGCACTGAAGCTTTCTTT
j_call: TRBJ2-4; v_call: TRBV4-3; clone_size: NA; d_call: TRBD1; cdr3_aa: CASSQDRGHAKNIQYF; cdr3_nt: TGCGCCAGCAGCCAGGACAGGGGACACGCCAAAAACATTCAGTACTTC
j_call: TRBJ2-5; v_call: TRBV27; clone_size: once; d_call: NA; cdr3_aa: CASSPGTRFQETQYF; cdr3_nt: TGTGCCAGCAGTCCGGGGACTCGTTTTCAAGAGACCCAGTACTTC
j_call: TRBJ2-1; v_call: TRBV24-1; clone_size: NA; d_call: NA; cdr3_aa: CATSDGWTSSYNEQFF; cdr3_nt: TGTGCCACCAGTGATGGTTGGACGAGCTCCTACAATGAGCAGTTCTTC
j_call: TRBJ2-5; v_call: TRBV29-1; clone_size: NA; d_call: NA; cdr3_aa: CSATHPGIGQETQYF; cdr3_nt: TGCAGCGCTACGCACCCAGGGATCGGCCAAGAGACCCAGTACTTC
j_call: TRBJ2-2; v_call: TRBV18; clone_size: NA; d_call: NA; cdr3_aa: CASSREPSLDSNTGELFF; cdr3_nt: TGTGCCAGCTCCCGGGAGCCTTCCTTGGACTCGAACACCGGGGAGCTGTTTTTT
j_call: TRBJ1-6; v_call: TRBV7-9; clone_size: NA; d_call: TRBD1; cdr3_aa: CASSPRTGDNSPLHF; cdr3_nt: TGTGCCAGCAGCCCCCGGACAGGAGATAATTCACCCCTCCACTTT
j_call: TRBJ2-7; v_call: TRBV2; clone_size: NA; d_call: TRBD2; cdr3_aa: CASSEGTSETAYEQYF; cdr3_nt: TGTGCCAGCAGTGAAGGGACTAGCGAGACTGCCTACGAGCAGTACTTC
j_call: TRBJ2-7; v_call: TRBV20-1; clone_size: NA; d_call: NA; cdr3_aa: CSARAGTVGEQYF; cdr3_nt: TGCAGTGCTAGAGCGGGGACGGTGGGAGAGCAGTACTTC
j_call: TRBJ2-7; v_call: TRBV12-3/TRBV12-4; clone_size: few; d_call: TRBD1; cdr3_aa: CASSRQGYEQYF; cdr3_nt: TGTGCCAGCAGTCGACAGGGTTACGAGCAGTACTTC
j_call: TRBJ2-5; v_call: TRBV12-3/TRBV12-4; clone_size: NA; d_call: NA; cdr3_aa: CASALVGETQYF; cdr3_nt: TGTGCCAGCGCCCTCGTTGGGGAGACCCAGTACTTC
j_call: TRBJ1-6; v_call: TRBV25-1; clone_size: NA; d_call: TRBD1; cdr3_aa: CASSDRQGRGSPLHF; cdr3_nt: TGTGCCAGCAGTGATCGACAGGGCAGAGGATCACCCCTCCACTTT
j_call: TRBJ2-2; v_call: TRBV19; clone_size: NA; d_call: NA; cdr3_aa: CASTQANTGELFF; cdr3_nt: TGTGCCAGTACTCAAGCGAACACCGGGGAGCTGTTTTTT
j_call: TRBJ1-5; v_call: TRBV19; clone_size: NA; d_call: NA; cdr3_aa: CASSTDDILRPQHF; cdr3_nt: TGTGCCAGTAGTACGGACGATATCCTTCGGCCCCAGCATTTT
j_call: TRBJ2-2; v_call: TRBV25-1; clone_size: NA; d_call: TRBD1; cdr3_aa: CASSELGTVNTGELFF; cdr3_nt: TGTGCCAGCAGTGAACTCGGGACAGTGAACACCGGGGAGCTGTTTTTT
j_call: TRBJ2-3; v_call: TRBV7-7; clone_size: once; d_call: NA; cdr3_aa: CASSLSLNDPNTQYF; cdr3_nt: TGTGCTAGCAGCTTATCGCTGAACGACCCCAATACGCAGTATTTT
j_call: TRBJ2-5; v_call: TRBV5-1; clone_size: NA; d_call: NA; cdr3_aa: CASSPGTNQETQYF; cdr3_nt: TGCGCCAGCAGCCCCGGGACGAACCAAGAGACCCAGTACTTC
j_call: TRBJ2-1; v_call: TRBV20-1; clone_size: NA; d_call: TRBD2; cdr3_aa: CSARDEGGLHEQFF; cdr3_nt: TGCAGTGCTAGAGACGAGGGAGGGCTACATGAGCAGTTCTTC
j_call: TRBJ2-2; v_call: TRBV24-1; clone_size: NA; d_call: NA; cdr3_aa: CATSDPAGNTGELFF; cdr3_nt: TGTGCCACCAGTGATCCGGCGGGGAACACCGGGGAGCTGTTTTTT
j_call: TRBJ2-3; v_call: TRBV28; clone_size: NA; d_call: NA; cdr3_aa: CASSLWGRGTDTQYF; cdr3_nt: TGTGCCAGCAGTTTATGGGGAAGGGGCACAGATACGCAGTATTTT
j_call: TRBJ2-5; v_call: TRBV25-1; clone_size: NA; d_call: NA; cdr3_aa: CASSDGFMETQYF; cdr3_nt: TGTGCCAGCAGTGACGGATTTATGGAGACCCAGTACTTC
j_call: TRBJ1-4; v_call: TRBV6-1; clone_size: NA; d_call: NA; cdr3_aa: CASSDQGFNEKLFF; cdr3_nt: TGTGCCAGCAGTGACCAGGGTTTTAATGAAAAACTGTTTTTT
j_call: TRBJ2-5; v_call: TRBV12-3/TRBV12-4; clone_size: NA; d_call: TRBD2; cdr3_aa: CASQSSGGAWAETQYF; cdr3_nt: TGTGCCAGTCAGTCTAGCGGGGGGGCATGGGCAGAGACCCAGTACTTC
j_call: TRBJ2-7; v_call: TRBV4-1; clone_size: NA; d_call: TRBD2; cdr3_aa: CASSQLAGSYEQYF; cdr3_nt: TGCGCCAGCAGCCAACTAGCGGGTTCCTACGAGCAGTACTTC
j_call: TRBJ1-5; v_call: TRBV19; clone_size: once; d_call: NA; cdr3_aa: CASSIFYRQGQPQHF; cdr3_nt: TGTGCCAGTAGTATATTTTACAGGCAGGGGCAGCCCCAGCATTTT
j_call: TRBJ2-2; v_call: TRBV18; clone_size: NA; d_call: NA; cdr3_aa: CASSPSRGTGELFF; cdr3_nt: TGTGCCAGCTCACCCTCGCGGGGCACCGGGGAGCTGTTTTTT
j_call: TRBJ2-2; v_call: TRBV11-2; clone_size: few; d_call: NA; cdr3_aa: CASSLDRRSGELFF; cdr3_nt: TGTGCCAGCAGCTTAGACAGGCGATCCGGGGAGCTGTTTTTT